Ten or more counts support the clone carrying this TCR beta chain. Its antigen is currently unknown. TCRdb re-analysed the 5' RACE reads in MiXCR, keeping a single row per CDR3 protein. This sample has about 150,000 distinct CDR3 sequences, with 10% to 12% found just once. The sample is drawn from a study of CD8 T cells in ankylosing spondylitis. Regarding the study as a whole: Within ankylosing spondylitis blood, a TCR beta motif made up of several highly homologous variants appeared to be characteristic.

The germline CDR1 and CDR2 sequences are LGHDT and YNNKEL (reference sequence). This CDR3 has 13 residues. Trimming took 0 bases from V and 3 from J, leaving 5 bases between them. This TCR was recovered from a female donor with ankylosing spondylitis or in good health (not recorded which). The rearrangement joins TRBV3-1 to TRBJ1-2; no clear D gene. Sequenced input: blood, either unsorted or a sorted T cell fraction (not recorded which). This chain's CDR3 is CASSQDTDYGYTF. The CDR3 coding sequence is TGTGCCAGCAGCCAAGATACCGACTATGGCTACACCTTC. The full variable domain, its missing parts supplied by reference TRBV3-1 and TRBJ1-2, is DTAVSQTPKYLVTQMGNDKSIKCEQNLGHDTMYWYKQDSKKFLKIMFSYNNKELIINETVPNRFSPKSPDKAHLNLHINSLELGDSAVYFCASSQDTDYGYTFGSGTRLTVV.